The 30 T cell receptor beta chains in this list originate from one sample, sequenced in a study of blood T cell repertoires in COVID-19 (dated by TCRdb to about 2020). Libraries were made using the immunoSEQ multiplex PCR assay. In TCRdb, the immuneACCESS table is reduced to in-frame sequences with V and J assigned. These tables do not hold every clone; where another copy was compared, an unresolved V gene accounts for under half, and the others remain unexplained. The table for this sample lists under 250,000 clones; around 82% of them were counted only once. More than 7% of the sample is in the top ten clones. The sample was peripheral blood. These receptors were obtained from a woman in her sixties or seventies with acute or convalescent COVID-19.

The gene calls are TRBV6-1 and TRBJ2-5; 8 bases are shared with TRBD2. The CDR3 spans 15 residues. Per the germline V gene, CDR1 is MNHNS and CDR2 is SASEGT. After removal of 0 bases from V and 5 bases from J, the junction contained 5 bases not matched to a gene. CDR3 residues: CASSEAGTSTETQYF. The CDR3 DNA sequence: TGTGCCAGCAGTGAAGCTGGGACTAGTACCGAGACCCAGTACTTC.

In its sample, this clone was seen once. CDR3: CASRTSATQNTGELFF. The CDR3 region has the DNA TGCGCCAGCCGTACCAGTGCCACGCAGAACACCGGGGAGCTGTTTTTT. The chain uses TRBV5-1 and TRBJ2-2, with no clear D. V was shortened by 7 bases and J by 1 base, with 17 bases between the two germline ends. Germline V gives CDR1 SGHRS, CDR2 YFSETQ. The CDR3 runs 16 residues.

The chain joins TRBV5-1 to TRBJ2-3; TRBD2 matches 9 bases. CDR1 SGHRS and CDR2 YFSETQ come from the germline V gene. With V trimmed by 4 bases and J by 6 bases, 9 bases remained unmatched. The CDR3 is made up of 15 amino acids. CDR3 loop: CASSLSGGPQDTQYF. The CDR3 nucleotides are TGCGCCAGCAGCCTTAGCGGGGGACCCCAGGATACGCAGTATTTT.

The V call is TRBV2, the J call TRBJ2-3; 9 bases line up with TRBD1. V trimming: 6 bases; J trimming: 2 bases; junction bases outside the gene matches: 6. The CDR3 consists of 15 residues. The germline V gene encodes CDR1 SNHLY and CDR2 FYNNEI. In nucleotides, the CDR3 is TGTGCCAGCAGGGTAGGACAGGGGACCACAGATACGCAGTATTTT. This codes for CASRVGQGTTDTQYF.

V and J are TRBV29-1 and TRBJ2-1; D gene uncertain. The germline V and J ends were trimmed by 5 bases and 3 bases, with 11 bases remaining between them. This CDR3 comprises 13 residues. Germline CDR1 SQVTM, CDR2 ANQGSEA. The CDR3 reads CSVQVHLYNEQFF. In DNA, the CDR3 is TGCAGCGTTCAGGTACACCTCTACAATGAGCAGTTCTTC.

The chain carries TRBV18 and TRBJ1-1, with no clear D. Germline lookup yields CDR1 KGHSH and CDR2 LQKENI. The CDR3 spans 15 residues. Trimming took off 6 bases at V and 7 bases at J, with 21 bases between the two ends. CDR3 sequence (DNA): TGTGCCAGCTCCAGTGGTCCGGGAACTAATTATGAAGCTTTCTTT. Amino acid sequence: CASSSGPGTNYEAFF.

The chain uses TRBV30 and TRBJ1-4, with a possible D match to TRBD1 (5 bases). Germline CDR1 GTSNPN, CDR2 SVGIG (reference sequence). The CDR3 consists of 15 residues. The V and J ends lost 2 bases and 1 base respectively, with 11 bases between them. The CDR3 DNA sequence: TGTGCCTGGAGTCGTGGGGCTGGAACTAATGAAAAACTGTTTTTT. Translation gives CAWSRGAGTNEKLFF.

The J gene is TRBJ1-2, the V gene TRBV3-1 (or the pseudogene TRBV3-2); D possibly corresponds to TRBD1 (6 bases). The CDR3 consists of 13 residues. V dropped 3 bases and J dropped 9 bases, with 14 bases sitting between them. Germline V gene data show CDR1 as LGHDT and CDR2 as YNNKEL (reference sequence). The CDR3 loop reads CASSQATWDSYTF. CDR3 nucleotide sequence: TGTGCCAGCAGCCAGGCTACCTGGGACAGCTACACCTTC.

The CDR3 loop is CASSLSPIETQYF. CDR3 DNA: TGTGCCAGCAGCTTGAGTCCTATCGAGACCCAGTACTTC. J is TRBJ2-5 and V is TRBV5-4; D remains unclear. The CDR3 runs 13 residues. The V end was cut by 1 base, the J end by 5 bases, with 9 bases between. The germline V gene has CDR1 SGHNT and CDR2 YYREEE (reference sequence).

This chain connects TRBV18 to TRBJ1-1; D might be TRBD1 (5 bases). CDR3 length equals 15 residues. Germline V gene lookup returns CDR1 KGHSH and CDR2 LQKENI. V was cut by 0 bases and J by 1 base, with 9 bases left in between. The CDR3 loop is CASSPPGGRNTEAFF. CDR3 nucleotides: TGTGCCAGCTCACCACCTGGGGGGAGGAACACTGAAGCTTTCTTT.

This clone was detected only a few times. The chain recombines TRBV5-4 with TRBJ2-3; D ambiguous. V gave up 0 bases and J gave up 6 bases, with 8 bases separating them. This CDR3 is 13 amino acids long. Germline CDR1 and CDR2: SGHNT and YYREEE (reference sequence). The CDR3 nucleotides are TGTGCCAGCAGCTTGGGAGTCTGGGATACGCAGTATTTT. Its protein product is CASSLGVWDTQYF.

This clone was recorded a few times. The V call is TRBV4-3, the J call TRBJ1-5, with D possibly TRBD1 on 6 matching bases. V was pared by 1 base and J by 3 bases, with 10 bases between. The CDR3 is made up of 15 amino acids. From germline, CDR1 is LGHNA and CDR2 YSLEER. In nucleotides, the CDR3 is TGCGCCAGCAGCCAAGTGTGGGACACCAATCAGCCCCAGCATTTT. This gives the protein CASSQVWDTNQPQHF.

This clone was picked up a small number of times. The chain joins TRBV15 to TRBJ1-3, with D tentatively TRBD1 (5 bases). This CDR3 spans 15 amino acids. Looked up from germline, CDR1 is LNHNV and CDR2 is YYDKDF (reference sequence). V dropped 4 bases and J dropped 0 bases, with 10 bases sitting between them. The CDR3 DNA sequence: TGTGCCACCAGCAACGGGGGGAGCTCTGGAAACACCATATATTTT. Protein sequence: CATSNGGSSGNTIYF.

In its sample, this clone was seen a few times. V is TRBV6-1 and J is TRBJ2-5; 7 bases match TRBD2. With 2 bases clipped from V and 5 bases from J, the junction kept 11 bases outside the gene matches. The CDR3 has 16 residues. The germline CDR1 and CDR2 sequences are MNHNS and SASEGT. The CDR3 protein is CASSEYGGRVGETQYF. CDR3 in DNA: TGTGCCAGCAGTGAATATGGTGGGAGGGTCGGGGAGACCCAGTACTTC.

The V gene is TRBV29-1, the J gene TRBJ2-7; 9 nucleotides agree with TRBD1. The CDR3 is 15 amino acids. V trimming: 6 bases; J trimming: 4 bases; junction bases outside the gene matches: 13. Germline CDR1 reads SQVTM; CDR2 reads ANQGSEA. The CDR3 nucleotides are TGCAGCGTCACGACCGGGACAGGGAGCGGGTACGAGCAGTACTTC. Translated, it gives CSVTTGTGSGYEQYF.

The chain recombines TRBV2 with TRBJ2-1, with 7 bases matching TRBD2. Germline-derived CDR1 and CDR2 are SNHLY and FYNNEI. V gave up 4 bases and J gave up 14 bases; unmatched junction bases: 8. There are 12 residues in the CDR3. DNA for the CDR3: TGTGCCAGCAGTGTCCCACCCGGGACTAAGTTCTTC. This translates into CASSVPPGTKFF.

J is TRBJ2-7 and V is TRBV5-1; possibly TRBD2 for D (5 bases). There are 17 residues in the CDR3. Deletions cut 4 bases from V and 3 bases from J, with 23 bases between. Looked up from germline, CDR1 is SGHRS and CDR2 is YFSETQ. DNA for the CDR3: TGCGCCAGCAGCCTACGCCCCGGGGATCCTGAAGACTACGAGCAGTACGTC. Protein product: CASSLRPGDPEDYEQYV.

The chain recombines TRBV5-1 with TRBJ2-7; TRBD1 is a possible D gene (7 bases). The CDR3 extends over 13 amino acids. Germline-derived CDR1 and CDR2 are SGHRS and YFSETQ. V lost 1 base, J lost 7 bases, and 12 bases lay in between. The CDR3 reads CASSLSAGGEQYV. The CDR3 nucleotides are TGCGCCAGCAGCTTGTCGGCAGGGGGGGAGCAGTACGTC.

The V and J genes are TRBV7-3 and TRBJ2-1, with TRBD2 matching over 8 bases. With V trimmed by 4 bases and J by 6 bases, 5 bases remained unmatched. The CDR3 totals 14 residues. CDR1 is SGHTA and CDR2 is FQGTGA in the germline V gene. DNA for the CDR3: TGTGCCAGCAGCTCTCGCGGGGGGTCCAATGAGCAGTTCTTC. It codes for CASSSRGGSNEQFF.

The genes are TRBV11-3 and TRBJ2-1; 8 positions match TRBD2. From germline, CDR1 is SGHNT and CDR2 YENEEA. After removal of 7 bases from V and 6 bases from J, the junction contained 11 bases not matched to a gene. This CDR3 comprises 15 residues. The CDR3 DNA follows: TGTGCCAGCACCGCTGGAGCGGGGGATGGCAATGAGCAGTTCTTC. Protein: CASTAGAGDGNEQFF.

This chain connects TRBV18 to TRBJ2-5, with D possibly matching TRBD1 (6 bases). The length of the CDR3 is 13 residues. V lost 3 bases and J lost 4, with 9 bases in between. Germline CDR1 KGHSH, CDR2 LQKENI. Here the CDR3 DNA reads TGTGCCAGCTCACCCGCCAGGGGAGAGACCCAGTACTTC. Its translation is CASSPARGETQYF.

The chain joins TRBV6-5 to TRBJ2-5, with D possibly TRBD2 on 5 matching bases. Looked up from germline, CDR1 is MNHEY and CDR2 is SVGAGI. The CDR3 loop spans 14 amino acids. V lost 0 bases, J lost 6 bases, and 11 bases lay in between. The CDR3, as DNA: TGTGCCAGCAGTTACTCGAGGGCTAGCAAGACCCAGTACTTC. This encodes CASSYSRASKTQYF.

V is TRBV24-1 and J is TRBJ2-3; TRBD2 aligns across 9 bases. Germline V CDR1 and CDR2: KGHDR, SFDVKD. This CDR3 has 16 amino acids. V trimming: 2 bases; J trimming: 6 bases; junction bases outside the gene matches: 8. CDR3 loop: CATSDSGRGGLDTQYF. The CDR3 DNA follows: TGTGCCACCAGTGATTCGGGGCGGGGGGGCCTGGATACGCAGTATTTT.

The chain recombines TRBV6-1 with TRBJ1-2; D possibly corresponds to TRBD1 (6 bases). In germline, CDR1 is MNHNS, CDR2 SASEGT. V lost 3 bases, J lost 6 bases, and 14 bases lay in between. This CDR3 is 14 amino acids long. The CDR3 loop is CASSDGGRRDGYTF. As DNA, the CDR3 is TGTGCCAGCAGTGATGGGGGCCGTCGAGATGGCTACACCTTC.

This clone was recorded only once. V and J are TRBV6-4 and TRBJ2-1; TRBD2 matches at 7 bases. Germline CDR1 and CDR2: MRHNA and SNTAGT. The CDR3 has 16 residues. With 3 bases clipped from V and 7 bases from J, the junction kept 12 bases outside the gene matches. The chain's CDR3 is CASSENGGGGRNEQFF. DNA of the CDR3: TGTGCCAGCAGTGAAAACGGCGGGGGTGGGCGGAATGAGCAGTTCTTC.

In DNA form, the CDR3 reads TGTGCCAGCAGTGAGGCAGGCACAGATACGCAGTATTTT. This codes for CASSEAGTDTQYF. This chain uses TRBV6-1 with TRBJ2-3; no reliable D call. From germline, CDR1 is MNHNS and CDR2 SASEGT. V lost 3 bases and J 1 base, leaving 5 bases between the germline ends. The length of the CDR3 is 13 residues.

The chain is built from TRBV7-2 and TRBJ2-7; 7 positions agree with TRBD2. This CDR3 contains 15 residues. With 0 bases clipped from V and 4 bases from J, the junction kept 6 bases outside the gene matches. Germline V gives CDR1 SGHTA, CDR2 FQGNSA. The CDR3 protein is CASSLAGTTIYEQYF. In DNA, the CDR3 is TGTGCCAGCAGCTTAGCAGGGACTACAATATACGAGCAGTACTTC.

This rearrangement joins TRBV6-5 to TRBJ1-4; perhaps TRBD1 as D (6 bases). V lost 5 bases, J lost 5 bases, and 9 bases lay in between. The germline CDR1 and CDR2 sequences are MNHEY and SVGAGI. CDR3 length: 13 residues. Written as DNA, the CDR3 is TGTGCCAGCAGTAGAGACAGGAATGAAAAACTGTTTTTT. The encoded protein is CASSRDRNEKLFF.

The rearrangement joins TRBV3-1 (or the pseudogene TRBV3-2) to TRBJ1-2; TRBD1 might be the D (5 bases). The CDR3 covers 16 residues. Germline values: CDR1 LGHDT, CDR2 YNNKEL (reference sequence). V lost 1 base and J 3 bases, leaving 15 bases between the germline ends. DNA for the CDR3: TGTGCCAGCAGCCAAGTGGCACAGGTTTGGGACTATGGCTACACCTTC. Its translation is CASSQVAQVWDYGYTF.

This clone showed up just once. V and J are TRBV7-2 and TRBJ1-6; D is possibly TRBD1 (6 bases). This CDR3 has 14 residues. The germline CDR1 and CDR2 sequences are SGHTA and FQGNSA. Trimming took off 5 bases at V and 8 bases at J, with 13 bases between the two ends. In DNA, the CDR3 is TGTGCCAGCAGCCCCAGGACAGAATATTCACCCCTCCACTTT. It codes for CASSPRTEYSPLHF.